The 8 T cell receptor beta chains given below trace back to one sample, sequenced in a study of cytomegalovirus exposure and HLA in healthy donors. The repertoire was sequenced with immunoSEQ multiplex PCR; TCRdb's copy has only in-frame clones and lacks some. The table lists approximately 76,000 clones, 94% of them singletons. The sample comprised PBMCs. The source of these receptors is a young woman in good health and CMV-seronegative.

This chain links TRBV6-6 with TRBJ2-7, with a tentative D call TRBD1 (6 bases). CDR3 length: 13 residues. The germline V gene has CDR1 MNHNY and CDR2 SVGAGI (reference sequence). Between the trimmed V and J ends, which lost 2 bases and 5 bases, there was a span of 10 bases. CDR3 sequence: CASSYNRADEQYF. CDR3 in DNA: TGTGCCAGCAGTTACAACAGGGCGGACGAGCAGTACTTC.

V is TRBV5-6 and J is TRBJ2-1; unclear D gene. The length of the CDR3 is 11 residues. V was clipped by 3 bases and J by 4 bases, with 2 bases between them. In germline, CDR1 is SGHDT, CDR2 YYEEEE. CDR3: CASSSYNEQFF. The CDR3 region has the DNA TGTGCCAGCAGCTCGTACAATGAGCAGTTCTTC.

CDR3 DNA: TGCAGTGCTAGACGGTCAGGGGAAGCTTTCTTT. Amino acids: CSARRSGEAFF. V gene TRBV20-1 combines with J gene TRBJ1-1; D is possibly TRBD1 (5 bases). Deletions cut 2 bases from V and 8 bases from J, with 9 bases between. The CDR3 length is 11 residues. Germline V gene sequence: CDR1 DFQATT, CDR2 SNEGSKA (reference sequence).

The rearrangement uses TRBV7-8 and TRBJ2-7, with TRBD1 as a possible D gene (6 bases). Trimming removed 5 bases at V and 3 bases at J, with 17 bases between. The CDR3 covers 15 residues. The germline V gene encodes CDR1 SGHVS and CDR2 FQNEAQ. CDR3 nucleotides: TGTGCCAGCAGCACTAAGTCGGGCAGGGGCTACGAGCAGTACTTC. This translates into CASSTKSGRGYEQYF.

This clone is a singleton in its sample. V is TRBV2 and J is TRBJ2-6; D is undetermined. The CDR3 extends over 13 amino acids. Trimming removed 6 bases at V and 6 bases at J, with 9 bases between. Germline assignment: CDR1 SNHLY and CDR2 FYNNEI. CDR3 in DNA: TGTGCCAGCAGCCAGGTAGAGGCCAACGTCCTGACTTTC. Protein: CASSQVEANVLTF.

V and J are TRBV4-2 and TRBJ2-2, with 10 bases identical to TRBD2. Trimming cost V 3 bases and J 0 bases; bases outside gene matches: 7. CDR1 is LGHNA, CDR2 YNFKEQ, per germline. This CDR3 contains 18 residues. The chain's CDR3 is CASSQKGAGGPNTGELFF. The CDR3 DNA is TGTGCCAGCAGCCAGAAGGGAGCGGGGGGGCCGAACACCGGGGAGCTGTTTTTT.

The chain combines TRBV4-3 with TRBJ1-4; D might be TRBD1 (6 bases). This CDR3 region has 15 residues. Looked up from germline, CDR1 is LGHNA and CDR2 is YSLEER. V was cut by 0 bases and J by 4 bases, with 9 bases left in between. The CDR3: CASSQDGGRNEKLFF. The CDR3, as DNA: TGCGCCAGCAGCCAAGATGGGGGCCGTAATGAAAAACTGTTTTTT.

The chain links TRBV4-2 to TRBJ1-3; D gene unclear. This CDR3 has 15 residues. Germline V gene lookup returns CDR1 LGHNA and CDR2 YNFKEQ. V lost 2 bases to trimming and J lost 0 bases, with 8 bases between them. CDR3 amino acids: CASSQRGFSGNTIYF. The DNA of the CDR3 is TGTGCCAGCAGCCAACGAGGGTTCTCTGGAAACACCATATATTTT.